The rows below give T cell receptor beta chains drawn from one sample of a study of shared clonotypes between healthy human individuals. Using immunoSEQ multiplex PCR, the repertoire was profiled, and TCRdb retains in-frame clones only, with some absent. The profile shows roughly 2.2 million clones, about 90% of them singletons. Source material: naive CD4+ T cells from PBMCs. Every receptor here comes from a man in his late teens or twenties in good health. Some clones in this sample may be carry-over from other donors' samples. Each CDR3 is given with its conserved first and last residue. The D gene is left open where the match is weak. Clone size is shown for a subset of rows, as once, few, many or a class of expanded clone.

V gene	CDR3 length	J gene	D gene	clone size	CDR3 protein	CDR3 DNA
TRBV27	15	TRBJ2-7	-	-	CASSYKVAGHYEQYF	TGTGCCAGCAGTTACAAAGTCGCCGGACACTACGAGCAGTACTTC
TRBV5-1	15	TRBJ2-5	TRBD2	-	CASSDSGSYQETQYF	TGCGCCAGCAGCGATAGCGGGAGCTACCAGGAGACCCAGTACTTC
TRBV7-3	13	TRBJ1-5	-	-	CASSSGRGQPQHF	TGTGCCAGCAGCTCGGGAAGGGGTCAGCCCCAGCATTTT
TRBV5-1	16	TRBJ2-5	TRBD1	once	CASSYPGQGAGETQYF	TGCGCCAGCAGCTACCCCGGACAGGGGGCGGGGGAGACCCAGTACTTC
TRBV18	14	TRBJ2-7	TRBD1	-	CASSPQTGPYEQYF	TGTGCCAGCTCACCTCAGACAGGGCCCTACGAGCAGTACTTC
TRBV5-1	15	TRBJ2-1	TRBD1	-	CASSLGGTGSIEQFF	TGCGCCAGCAGCTTGGGCGGGACAGGGAGTATTGAGCAGTTCTTC
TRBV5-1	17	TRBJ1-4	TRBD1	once	CASTRGDSHGANEKLFF	TGCGCCAGCACCCGGGGGGACAGCCATGGGGCCAATGAAAAACTGTTTTTT
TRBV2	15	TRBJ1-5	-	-	CASSEDGLFNQPQHF	TGTGCCAGCAGTGAGGACGGACTATTCAATCAGCCCCAGCATTTT
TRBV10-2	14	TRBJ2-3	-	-	CASSDLRETDTQYF	TGCGCCAGCAGTGATTTGCGGGAAACAGATACGCAGTATTTT
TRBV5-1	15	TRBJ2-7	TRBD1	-	CASSLGGTGAREQYF	TGCGCCAGCAGCTTGGGTGGGACAGGGGCTCGGGAGCAGTACTTC
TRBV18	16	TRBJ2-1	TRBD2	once	CASSPKTSGRGDEQFF	TGTGCCAGCTCACCTAAAACTAGCGGACGTGGGGATGAGCAGTTCTTC
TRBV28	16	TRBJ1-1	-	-	CASSLRHRSGSTEAFF	TGTGCCAGCAGTCTCCGACACAGGTCCGGTAGCACTGAAGCTTTCTTT
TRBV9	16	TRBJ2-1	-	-	CASSVERTFSYNEQFF	TGTGCCAGCAGCGTAGAAAGAACTTTCTCCTACAATGAGCAGTTCTTC
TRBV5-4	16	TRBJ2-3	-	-	CASSLSGAGTTDTQYF	TGTGCCAGCAGTCTGTCAGGGGCGGGGACCACAGATACGCAGTATTTT
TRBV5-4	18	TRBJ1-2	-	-	CASSPPRLRDTERDGYTF	TGTGCCAGCAGCCCGCCCCGGCTCCGGGACACGGAAAGGGATGGCTACACCTTC
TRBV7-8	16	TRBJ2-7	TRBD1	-	CASSASVTGGYYEQYF	TGTGCCAGCAGCGCGTCAGTGACAGGGGGCTACTACGAGCAGTACTTC
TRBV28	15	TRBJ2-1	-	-	CASSRRTTWRDEQFF	TGTGCCAGCAGCCGAAGGACCACCTGGAGAGATGAGCAGTTCTTC
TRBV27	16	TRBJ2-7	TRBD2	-	CASSRRGREVPYEQYF	TGTGCCAGCAGTCGCAGAGGGCGGGAGGTCCCCTACGAGCAGTACTTC
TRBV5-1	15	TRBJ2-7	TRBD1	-	CASSSGGQVGYEQYF	TGCGCCAGCAGCTCTGGGGGACAGGTAGGATACGAGCAGTACTTC
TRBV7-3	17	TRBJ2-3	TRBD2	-	CASSALSSGSGAYTQYF	TGTGCCAGCAGCGCACTAAGTAGCGGGAGTGGGGCATATACGCAGTATTTT
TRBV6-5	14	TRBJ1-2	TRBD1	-	CASSPTGGFYGYTF	TGTGCCAGCAGTCCCACAGGGGGCTTCTATGGCTACACCTTC
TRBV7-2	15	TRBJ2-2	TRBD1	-	CASSASGTDTGELFF	TGTGCCAGCAGCGCCTCCGGGACAGACACCGGGGAGCTGTTTTTT
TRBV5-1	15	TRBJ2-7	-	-	CASSSVTGSSYEQYF	TGCGCCAGCAGCTCGGTAACAGGGAGCTCCTACGAGCAGTACTTC
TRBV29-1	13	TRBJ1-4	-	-	CSVEGAADEKLFF	TGCAGCGTTGAAGGGGCCGCCGACGAAAAACTGTTTTTT
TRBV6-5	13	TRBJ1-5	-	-	CASSASLGQPQHF	TGTGCCAGCAGTGCCTCGCTAGGTCAGCCCCAGCATTTT
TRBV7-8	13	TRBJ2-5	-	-	CASSIGTEETQYF	TGTGCCAGCAGCATTGGGACGGAAGAGACCCAGTACTTC
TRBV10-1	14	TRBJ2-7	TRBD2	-	CASSRELAGVEQYF	TGCGCCAGCAGTCGGGAGCTAGCGGGAGTCGAGCAGTACTTC
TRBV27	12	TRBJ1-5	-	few	CASSLPNQPQHF	TGTGCCAGCAGTCTCCCCAATCAGCCCCAGCATTTT
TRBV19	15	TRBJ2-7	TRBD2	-	CASSHLAGDSYEQYF	TGTGCCAGTAGTCATCTAGCGGGAGACTCCTACGAGCAGTACTTC
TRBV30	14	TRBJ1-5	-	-	CAWSVQGGRQPQHF	TGTGCCTGGAGTGTACAAGGGGGTCGTCAGCCCCAGCATTTT
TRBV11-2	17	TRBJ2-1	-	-	CASSLEITPSSYNEQFF	TGTGCCAGCAGCTTAGAGATTACTCCCAGCTCCTACAATGAGCAGTTCTTC
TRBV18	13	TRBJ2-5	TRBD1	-	CASLTGVQETQYF	TGTGCCAGCTTGACAGGGGTTCAAGAGACCCAGTACTTC
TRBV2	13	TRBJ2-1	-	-	CAGGRSAGNEQFF	TGTGCCGGGGGGAGGTCTGCGGGCAATGAGCAGTTCTTC
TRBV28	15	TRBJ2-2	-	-	CASSSLSSNTGELFF	TGTGCCAGCAGCTCCTTAAGCTCGAACACCGGGGAGCTGTTTTTT
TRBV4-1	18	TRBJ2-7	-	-	CASSQEGSEGAVLYEQYF	TGCGCCAGCAGCCAAGAAGGGTCGGAGGGGGCGGTTCTCTACGAGCAGTACTTC
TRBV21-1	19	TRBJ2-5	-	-	CASSIRVFYERAPQETQYF	TGTGCCAGCAGCATTAGGGTCTTTTACGAGCGGGCCCCACAAGAGACCCAGTACTTC
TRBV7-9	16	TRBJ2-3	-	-	CASSLALLGSTDTQYF	TGTGCCAGCAGCTTAGCCCTGTTGGGGAGCACAGATACGCAGTATTTT